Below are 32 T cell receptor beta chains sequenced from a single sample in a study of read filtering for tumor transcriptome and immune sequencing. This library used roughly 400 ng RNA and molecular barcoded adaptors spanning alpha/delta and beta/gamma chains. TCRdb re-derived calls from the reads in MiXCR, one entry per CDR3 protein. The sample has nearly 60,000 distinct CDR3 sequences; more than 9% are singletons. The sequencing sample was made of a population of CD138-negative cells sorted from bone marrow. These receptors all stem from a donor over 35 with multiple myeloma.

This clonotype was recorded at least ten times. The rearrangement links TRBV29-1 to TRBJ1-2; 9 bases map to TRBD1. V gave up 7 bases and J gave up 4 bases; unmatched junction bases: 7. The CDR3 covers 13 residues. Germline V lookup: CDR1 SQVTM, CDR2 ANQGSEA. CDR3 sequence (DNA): TGCAGCGGGGGGGGGACAGGGACCTATGGCTACACCTTC. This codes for CSGGGTGTYGYTF. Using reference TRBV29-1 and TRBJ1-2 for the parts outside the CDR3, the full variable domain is SAVISQKPSRDICQRGTSLTIQCQVDSQVTMMFWYRQQPGQSLTLIATANQGSEATYESGFVIDKFPISRPNLTFSTLTVSNMSPEDSSIYLCSGGGTGTYGYTFGSGTRLTVV.

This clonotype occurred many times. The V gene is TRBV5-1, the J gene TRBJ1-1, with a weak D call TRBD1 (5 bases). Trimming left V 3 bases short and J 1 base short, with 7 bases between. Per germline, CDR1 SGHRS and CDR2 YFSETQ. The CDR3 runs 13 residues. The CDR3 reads CASSWDGNTEAFF. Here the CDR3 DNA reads TGCGCCAGCAGCTGGGACGGGAACACTGAAGCTTTCTTT. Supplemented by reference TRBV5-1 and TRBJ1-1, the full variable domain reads KAGVTQTPRYLIKTRGQQVTLSCSPISGHRSVSWYQQTPGQGLQFLFEYFSETQRNKGNFPGRFSGRQFSNSRSEMNVSTLELGDSALYLCASSWDGNTEAFFGQGTRLTVV.

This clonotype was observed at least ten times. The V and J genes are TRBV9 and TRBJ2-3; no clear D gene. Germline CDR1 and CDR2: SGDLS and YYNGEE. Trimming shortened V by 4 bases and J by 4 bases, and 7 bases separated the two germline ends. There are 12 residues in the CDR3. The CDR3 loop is CASSPVSDTQYF. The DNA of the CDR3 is TGTGCCAGCAGCCCTGTATCAGATACGCAGTATTTT.

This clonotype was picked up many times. The CDR3 is CASSKQLPSNTGELFF. CDR3 nucleotides: TGTGCCAGCAGCAAACAGTTACCTTCGAACACCGGGGAGCTGTTTTTT. The V gene is TRBV2, the J gene TRBJ2-2; D is undetermined. Germline V CDR1 and CDR2: SNHLY, FYNNEI. Trimming removed 6 bases from V and 0 bases from J, with 14 bases in between. The CDR3 extends over 16 amino acids. The full variable domain, rest sourced from reference TRBV2 and TRBJ2-2, is EPEVTQTPSHQVTQMGQEVILRCVPISNHLYFYWYRQILGQKVEFLVSFYNNEISEKSEIFDDQFSVERPDGSNFTLKIRSTKLEDSAMYFCASSKQLPSNTGELFFGEGSRLTVL.

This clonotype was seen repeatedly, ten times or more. The CDR3 reads CASSQEGWGGREELFF. The DNA for the CDR3 is TGTGCCAGCAGCCAAGAGGGGTGGGGGGGCCGCGAGGAGCTGTTTTTT. The V call is TRBV3-1, the J call TRBJ2-2; tentatively, D is TRBD2 (7 bases). The V gene lost 0 bases and the J gene lost 10 bases, with 18 bases spanning the gap. The CDR3 loop spans 16 amino acids. Germline lookup yields CDR1 LGHDT and CDR2 YNNKEL (reference sequence).

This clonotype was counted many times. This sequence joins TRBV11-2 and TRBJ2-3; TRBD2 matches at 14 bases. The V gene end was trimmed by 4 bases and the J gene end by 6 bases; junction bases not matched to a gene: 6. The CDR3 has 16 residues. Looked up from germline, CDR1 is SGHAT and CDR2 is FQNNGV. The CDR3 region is CASSSGTSGGGDTQYF. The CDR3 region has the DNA TGTGCCAGCAGCTCCGGGACTAGCGGGGGCGGGGATACGCAGTATTTT.

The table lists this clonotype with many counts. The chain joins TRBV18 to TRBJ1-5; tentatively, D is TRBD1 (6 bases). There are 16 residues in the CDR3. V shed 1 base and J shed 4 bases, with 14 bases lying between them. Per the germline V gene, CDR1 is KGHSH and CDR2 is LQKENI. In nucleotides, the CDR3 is TGTGCCAGCTCACCACAGGGCGGGACACTAAATCAGCCCCAGCATTTT. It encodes CASSPQGGTLNQPQHF.

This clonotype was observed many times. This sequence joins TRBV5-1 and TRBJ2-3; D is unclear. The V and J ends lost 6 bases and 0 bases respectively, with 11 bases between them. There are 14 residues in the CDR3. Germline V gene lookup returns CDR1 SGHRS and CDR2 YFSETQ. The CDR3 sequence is CASTLTMSTDTQYF. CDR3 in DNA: TGCGCCAGCACCCTAACGATGAGCACAGATACGCAGTATTTT.

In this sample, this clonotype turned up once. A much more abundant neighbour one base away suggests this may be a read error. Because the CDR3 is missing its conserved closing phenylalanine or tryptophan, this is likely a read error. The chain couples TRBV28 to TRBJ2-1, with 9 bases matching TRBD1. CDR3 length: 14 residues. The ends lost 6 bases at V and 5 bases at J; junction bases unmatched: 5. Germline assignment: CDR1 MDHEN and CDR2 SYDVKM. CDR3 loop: CASSLRQGDNEQFS. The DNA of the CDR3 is TGTGCCAGCAGCCTACGACAGGGGGACAATGAGCAGTTCTCC.

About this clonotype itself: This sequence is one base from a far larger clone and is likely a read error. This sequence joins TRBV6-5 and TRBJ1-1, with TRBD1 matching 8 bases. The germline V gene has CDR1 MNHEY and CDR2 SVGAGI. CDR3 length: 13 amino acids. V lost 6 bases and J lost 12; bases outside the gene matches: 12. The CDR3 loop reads CASSTGSGGTTFF. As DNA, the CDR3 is TGTGCCAGCAGCACCGGGTCAGGGGGCACAACTTTCTTT.

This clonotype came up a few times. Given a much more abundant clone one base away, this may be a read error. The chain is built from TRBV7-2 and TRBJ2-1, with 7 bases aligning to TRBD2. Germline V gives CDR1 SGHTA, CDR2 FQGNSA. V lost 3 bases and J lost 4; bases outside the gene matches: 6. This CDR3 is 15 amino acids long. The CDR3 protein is CASSFRPSGYNEQFF. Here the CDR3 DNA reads TGTGCCAGCAGCTTTCGGCCTAGCGGTTACAATGAGCAGTTCTTC.

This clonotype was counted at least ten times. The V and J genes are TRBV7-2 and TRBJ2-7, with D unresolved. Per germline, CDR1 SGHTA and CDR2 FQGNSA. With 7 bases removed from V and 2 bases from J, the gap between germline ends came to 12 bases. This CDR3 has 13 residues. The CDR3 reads CASTEDRAYEQYF. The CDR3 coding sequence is TGTGCCAGCACCGAAGACCGAGCCTACGAGCAGTACTTC.

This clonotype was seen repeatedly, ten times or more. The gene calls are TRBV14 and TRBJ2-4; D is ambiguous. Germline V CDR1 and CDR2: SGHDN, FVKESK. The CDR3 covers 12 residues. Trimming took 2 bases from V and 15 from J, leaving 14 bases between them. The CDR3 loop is CASSQSRFRLYF. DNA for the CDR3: TGTGCCAGCAGCCAAAGCAGGTTTCGATTGTACTTC.

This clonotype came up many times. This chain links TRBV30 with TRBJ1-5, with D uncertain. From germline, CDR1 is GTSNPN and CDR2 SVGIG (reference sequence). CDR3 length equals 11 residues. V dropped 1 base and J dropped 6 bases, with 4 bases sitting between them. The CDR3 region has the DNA TGTGCCTGGAGTGCGGGTCAGCCCCAGCATTTT. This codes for CAWSAGQPQHF.

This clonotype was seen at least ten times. The CDR3 protein is CASSQDQQGWTEAFF. CDR3 sequence (DNA): TGCGCCAGCAGCCAAGATCAGCAGGGATGGACTGAAGCTTTCTTT. The chain has TRBV4-1 and TRBJ1-1, with a weak D call TRBD1 (5 bases). V lost 0 bases, J lost 5 bases, and 13 bases lay in between. The CDR3 is 15 residues long. Germline loops: CDR1 MGHRA, CDR2 YSYEKL.

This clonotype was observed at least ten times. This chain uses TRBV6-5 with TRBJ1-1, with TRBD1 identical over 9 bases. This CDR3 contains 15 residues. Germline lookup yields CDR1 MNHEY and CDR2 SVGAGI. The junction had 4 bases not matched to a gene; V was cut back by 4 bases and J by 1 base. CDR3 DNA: TGTGCCAGCAGTTTCCCGGGACAGGGGAACACTGAAGCTTTCTTT. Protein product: CASSFPGQGNTEAFF.

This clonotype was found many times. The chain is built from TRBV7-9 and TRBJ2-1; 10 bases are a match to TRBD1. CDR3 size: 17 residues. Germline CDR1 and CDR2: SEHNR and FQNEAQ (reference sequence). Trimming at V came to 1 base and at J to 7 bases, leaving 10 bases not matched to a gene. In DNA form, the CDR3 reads TGTGCCAGCAGCTTAGGAACCGGGACAGGGGTCTCGAATGAGCAGTTCTTC. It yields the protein CASSLGTGTGVSNEQFF.

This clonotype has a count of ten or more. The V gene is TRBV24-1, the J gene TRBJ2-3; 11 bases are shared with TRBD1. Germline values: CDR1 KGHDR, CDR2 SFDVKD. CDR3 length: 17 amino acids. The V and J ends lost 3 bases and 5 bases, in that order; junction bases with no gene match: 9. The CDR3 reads CATSDETRDRGRDTQYF. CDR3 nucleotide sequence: TGTGCCACCAGTGATGAAACACGGGACAGGGGGAGAGATACGCAGTATTTT.

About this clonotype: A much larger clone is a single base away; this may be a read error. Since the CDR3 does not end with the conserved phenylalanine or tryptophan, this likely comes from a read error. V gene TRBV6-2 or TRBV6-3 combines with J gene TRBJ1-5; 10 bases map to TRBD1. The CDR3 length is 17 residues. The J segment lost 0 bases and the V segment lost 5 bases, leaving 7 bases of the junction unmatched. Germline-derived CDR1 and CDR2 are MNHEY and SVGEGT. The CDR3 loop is CASSHRDRGYSNQPQHS. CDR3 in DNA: TGTGCCAGCAGTCACCGGGACAGGGGTTATAGCAATCAGCCCCAGCATTCT.

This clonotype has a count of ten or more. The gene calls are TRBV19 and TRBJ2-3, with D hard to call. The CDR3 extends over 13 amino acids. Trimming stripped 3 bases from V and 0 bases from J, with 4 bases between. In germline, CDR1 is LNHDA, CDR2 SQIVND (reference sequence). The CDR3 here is CASSMDSTDTQYF. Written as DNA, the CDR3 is TGTGCCAGTAGTATGGATAGCACAGATACGCAGTATTTT.

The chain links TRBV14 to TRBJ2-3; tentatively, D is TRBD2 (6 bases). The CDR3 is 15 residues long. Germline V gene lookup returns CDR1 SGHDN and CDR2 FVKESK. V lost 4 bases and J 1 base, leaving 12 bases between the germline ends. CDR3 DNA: TGTGCCAGCAGCCTCCGTTGGGGGGGCACAGATACGCAGTATTTT. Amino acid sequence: CASSLRWGGTDTQYF.

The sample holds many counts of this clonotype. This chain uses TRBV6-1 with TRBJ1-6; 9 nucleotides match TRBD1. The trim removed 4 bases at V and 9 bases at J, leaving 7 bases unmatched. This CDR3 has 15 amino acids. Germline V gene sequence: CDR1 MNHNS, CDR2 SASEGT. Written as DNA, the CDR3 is TGTGCCAGCAGTGGCAGGGACAGGGTTTTTTCACCCCTCCACTTT. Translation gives CASSGRDRVFSPLHF.

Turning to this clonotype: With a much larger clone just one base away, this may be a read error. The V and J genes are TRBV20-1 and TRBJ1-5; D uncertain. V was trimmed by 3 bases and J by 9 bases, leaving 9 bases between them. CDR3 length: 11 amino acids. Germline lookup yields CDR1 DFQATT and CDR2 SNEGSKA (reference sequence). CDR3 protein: CSARSLGPQHF. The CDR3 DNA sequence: TGCAGTGCTAGGAGCCTGGGGCCCCAGCATTTT.

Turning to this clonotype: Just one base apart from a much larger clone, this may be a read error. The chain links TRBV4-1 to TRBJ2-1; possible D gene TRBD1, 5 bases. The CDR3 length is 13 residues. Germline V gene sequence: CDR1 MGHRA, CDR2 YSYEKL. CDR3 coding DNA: TGCGCCAGCAGCCAACTAAGGGGCAATAAGCAGTTCTTC. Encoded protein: CASSQLRGNKQFF.

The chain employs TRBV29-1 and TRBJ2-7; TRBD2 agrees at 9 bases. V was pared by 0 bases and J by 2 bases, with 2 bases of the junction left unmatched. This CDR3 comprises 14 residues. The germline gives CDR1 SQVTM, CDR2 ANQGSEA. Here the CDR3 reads CSVEESGGPYEQYF. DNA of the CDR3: TGCAGCGTTGAAGAAAGCGGGGGGCCCTACGAGCAGTACTTC.

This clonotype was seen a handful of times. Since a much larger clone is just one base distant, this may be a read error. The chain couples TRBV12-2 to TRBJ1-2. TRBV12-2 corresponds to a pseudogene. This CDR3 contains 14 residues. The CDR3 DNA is TGTGCAAGTCGCCCTCTTGGGGAGTTCTGTGACTACACCTTC. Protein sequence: CASRPLGEFCDYTF.

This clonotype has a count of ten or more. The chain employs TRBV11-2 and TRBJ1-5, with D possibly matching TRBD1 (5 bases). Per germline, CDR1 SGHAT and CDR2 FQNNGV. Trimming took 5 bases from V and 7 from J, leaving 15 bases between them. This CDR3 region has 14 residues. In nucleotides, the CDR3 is TGTGCCAGCAGCACCAATGAGGGGATCCAGCCCCAGCATTTT. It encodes CASSTNEGIQPQHF.

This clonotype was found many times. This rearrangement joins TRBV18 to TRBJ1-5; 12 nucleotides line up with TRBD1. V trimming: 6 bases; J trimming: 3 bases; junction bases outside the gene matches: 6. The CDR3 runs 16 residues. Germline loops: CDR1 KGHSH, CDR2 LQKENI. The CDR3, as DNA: TGTGCCAGCTCCTCTGGGACAGGGGGCATCAATCAGCCCCAGCATTTT. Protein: CASSSGTGGINQPQHF. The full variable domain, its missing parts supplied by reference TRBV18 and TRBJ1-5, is NAGVMQNPRHLVRRRGQEARLRCSPMKGHSHVYWYRQLPEEGLKFMVYLQKENIIDESGMPKERFSAEFPKEGPSILRIQQVVRGDSAAYFCASSSGTGGINQPQHFGDGTRLSIL.

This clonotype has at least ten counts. CDR3 in DNA: TGCGCCAGCAGCCTGGGGATCAGGGACGCGCGATCACCCCTCCACTTT. Residues: CASSLGIRDARSPLHF. The V gene is TRBV5-1, the J gene TRBJ1-6; tentatively, D is TRBD1 (5 bases). CDR1 is SGHRS and CDR2 is YFSETQ in the germline V gene. The CDR3 covers 16 residues. Trimming removed 4 bases at V and 10 bases at J, with 21 bases between. Together with reference TRBV5-1 and TRBJ1-6, the CDR3 gives the full variable domain: KAGVTQTPRYLIKTRGQQVTLSCSPISGHRSVSWYQQTPGQGLQFLFEYFSETQRNKGNFPGRFSGRQFSNSRSEMNVSTLELGDSALYLCASSLGIRDARSPLHFGNGTRLTVT.

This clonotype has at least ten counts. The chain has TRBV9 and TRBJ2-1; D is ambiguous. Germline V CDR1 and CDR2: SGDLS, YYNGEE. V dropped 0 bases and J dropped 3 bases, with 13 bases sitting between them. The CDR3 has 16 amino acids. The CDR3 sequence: CASSVVETPFYNEQFF. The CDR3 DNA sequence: TGTGCCAGCAGCGTAGTTGAGACACCGTTCTACAATGAGCAGTTCTTC.

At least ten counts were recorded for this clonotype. The CDR3: CASSLEGAGANVLTF. The DNA of the CDR3 is TGCGCCAGCAGCTTGGAGGGGGCTGGGGCCAACGTCCTGACTTTC. The chain is built from TRBV5-1 and TRBJ2-6, with a tentative D call TRBD1 (6 bases). V was clipped by 0 bases and J by 2 bases, with 6 bases between them. Per the germline V gene, CDR1 is SGHRS and CDR2 is YFSETQ. There are 15 residues in the CDR3.

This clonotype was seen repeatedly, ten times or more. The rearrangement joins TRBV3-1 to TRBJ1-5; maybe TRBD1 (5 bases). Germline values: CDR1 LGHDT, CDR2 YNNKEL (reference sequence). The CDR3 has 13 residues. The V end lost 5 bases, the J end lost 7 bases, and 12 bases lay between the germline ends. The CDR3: CASSLSGAQPQHF. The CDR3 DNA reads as TGTGCCAGCAGCTTATCTGGGGCCCAGCCCCAGCATTTT.